Each of the 27 T cell receptor beta chains below was sequenced from the same sample in a study of monozygotic twins with inflammatory bowel disease. No DNA is given; TCRdb re-called the 5' RACE reads and lists each CDR3 protein once. The table lists around 370,000 distinct CDR3 sequences. Sequenced material: blood. The receptor source for this set is a human donor with ulcerative colitis or Crohn's disease, or a healthy co-twin of an affected twin (not recorded which).

V is TRBV7-3 and J is TRBJ2-3; with no DNA, the TCRdb D assignment of TRBD1 cannot be verified. Per the germline V gene, CDR1 is SGHTA and CDR2 is FQGTGA. CDR3 length equals 15 residues. CDR3 in amino acids: CASSWTPVAGDTQYF.

This chain links TRBV20-1 with TRBJ2-5; TCRdb designates TRBD2, a call that cannot be tested without DNA. CDR1 and CDR2 from the germline V gene are DFQATT and SNEGSKA (reference sequence). This CDR3 has 16 amino acids. This CDR3 reads CSARGTSGGRGETQYF.

This clonotype counts as medium-sized (0.01 to 0.1%) by frequency. This chain joins TRBV7-9 and TRBJ2-3; TCRdb's D call of TRBD1 is untestable without DNA. CDR3 size: 18 residues. Looked up from germline, CDR1 is SEHNR and CDR2 is FQNEAQ (reference sequence). CDR3: CASSLGRVRGERADTQYF.

J is TRBJ2-2 and V is TRBV4-3. The CDR3 runs to 15 residues. The germline V gene has CDR1 LGHNA and CDR2 YSLEER. The CDR3 sequence: CASSQAAANTGELFF.

The chain joins TRBV4-1 to TRBJ1-2. CDR1 is MGHRA, CDR2 YSYEKL, per germline. This CDR3 spans 15 amino acids. This CDR3 is CASSQAGGSLYGYTF.

This chain's CDR3 is CAGGGTGFASPLHF. This sequence joins TRBV2 and TRBJ1-6; the TCRdb call, TRBD1, lacks DNA for checking. The germline V gene encodes CDR1 SNHLY and CDR2 FYNNEI. There are 14 residues in the CDR3. The whole variable domain, remainder taken from reference TRBV2 and TRBJ1-6, is EPEVTQTPSHQVTQMGQEVILRCVPISNHLYFYWYRQILGQKVEFLVSFYNNEISEKSEIFDDQFSVERPDGSNFTLKIRSTKLEDSAMYFCAGGGTGFASPLHFGNGTRLTVT.

The chain employs TRBV10-3 and TRBJ2-5; the D gene TCRdb calls, TRBD1, cannot be checked with no DNA. Looked up from germline, CDR1 is ENHRY and CDR2 is SYGVKD. The CDR3 length is 14 residues. This CDR3 is CAISEVAGEETQYF.

CDR3 in amino acids: CASSFQVQETQYF. The chain employs TRBV5-1 and TRBJ2-5. The CDR3 is 13 residues long. The germline V gene encodes CDR1 SGHRS and CDR2 YFSETQ.

This chain uses TRBV9 with TRBJ2-2; TCRdb reports TRBD2, a call that lacks DNA to check it against. The V gene's germline CDR1 is SGDLS and CDR2 YYNGEE. The length of the CDR3 is 17 residues. The chain's CDR3 is CASSVVPTGLAAGELFF.

This CDR3 reads CATSRDGAYEQYF. The V gene is TRBV15, the J gene TRBJ2-7. The germline V gene encodes CDR1 LNHNV and CDR2 YYDKDF (reference sequence). The CDR3 contains 13 residues.

The V and J genes are TRBV6-6 and TRBJ2-3; TCRdb's D gene call, TRBD2, goes unchecked for lack of DNA. CDR3 length: 14 amino acids. Germline CDR1 reads MNHNY; CDR2 reads SVGAGI (reference sequence). CDR3 region: CASSYSEKGPTQYF.

V usage is TRBV29-1 and J usage is TRBJ2-1; TCRdb picks TRBD1, but there is no DNA to check that call. In germline, CDR1 is SQVTM, CDR2 ANQGSEA. The CDR3 sequence is 12 residues long. CDR3 region: CSVNVGGSEQFF.

This rearrangement joins TRBV20-1 to TRBJ2-2. The CDR3 is made up of 12 amino acids. Germline lookup yields CDR1 DFQATT and CDR2 SNEGSKA (reference sequence). The CDR3 sequence is CSASGIQGELFF.

The rearrangement uses TRBV20-1 and TRBJ2-7; TCRdb lists TRBD1, though no DNA is available to test this call. The CDR3 totals 15 residues. The germline V gene encodes CDR1 DFQATT and CDR2 SNEGSKA (reference sequence). The CDR3: CSAHLWDRASYEQYF.

The chain recombines TRBV6-1 with TRBJ1-3. The germline gives CDR1 MNHNS, CDR2 SASEGT. The CDR3 runs to 13 residues. The CDR3 here is CPQQWEEGNTIYF.

J is TRBJ1-4 and V is TRBV5-4; TCRdb outputs TRBD1, but without DNA this stays unchecked. CDR1 is SGHNT, CDR2 YYREEE, per germline (reference sequence). CDR3 length equals 16 residues. The CDR3: CASSGPGTGAAEKLFF.

The gene calls are TRBV29-1 and TRBJ2-1; absent DNA, TCRdb's TRBD2 call cannot be checked. The CDR3 runs to 14 residues. CDR1 and CDR2 from the germline V gene are SQVTM and ANQGSEA. The chain's CDR3 is CSGRGGSSYNEQFF.

The CDR3 is CASSRPQEGGELFF. V gene TRBV4-2 combines with J gene TRBJ2-2; the D call of TRBD1 rests on TCRdb alone, since no DNA is present to check it. CDR3 length: 14 amino acids. Germline V gene data show CDR1 as LGHNA and CDR2 as YNFKEQ.

The chain uses TRBV4-1 and TRBJ2-5; TCRdb's assignment of TRBD2 cannot be checked, as there is no DNA. Germline V CDR1 and CDR2: MGHRA, YSYEKL. The length of the CDR3 is 12 residues. The CDR3 region is CASSREGETQYF.

The genes are TRBV30 and TRBJ2-7; absent DNA, TCRdb's TRBD1 call cannot be checked. This CDR3 region has 14 residues. CDR1 and CDR2 (germline): GTSNPN, SVGIG (reference sequence). The chain's CDR3 is CAWSVETGAYEQYF.

J is TRBJ2-3 and V is TRBV6-1; TCRdb lists TRBD2, though no DNA is available to test this call. This CDR3 has 14 amino acids. Germline CDR1 reads MNHNS; CDR2 reads SASEGT. The CDR3 sequence: CASKIGPSTDTQYF.

V usage is TRBV9 and J usage is TRBJ2-5; TCRdb selects TRBD1, and the lack of DNA leaves this call unchecked. CDR1 is SGDLS, CDR2 YYNGEE, per germline. The CDR3 runs to 14 residues. The CDR3 is CASSQDRGQETQYF.

This chain joins TRBV10-3 and TRBJ1-2; as DNA is missing, the TRBD1 call by TCRdb cannot be tested. This CDR3 spans 12 amino acids. Germline V gene data show CDR1 as ENHRY and CDR2 as SYGVKD. The CDR3 reads CAISRTVAGYTF.

The CDR3 here is CASSSDRGFNEQYF. The V call is TRBV12-3 or TRBV12-4, the J call TRBJ2-7. The CDR3 spans 14 residues.

The rearrangement joins TRBV9 to TRBJ2-7; the TCRdb D gene call, TRBD1, has no DNA to confirm it. The germline CDR1 and CDR2 sequences are SGDLS and YYNGEE. CDR3 length: 14 residues. The CDR3 sequence: CASSAGTGYDEQYF.

The chain's CDR3 is CASSPGLSREQFF. The rearrangement joins TRBV18 to TRBJ2-1; TCRdb picks TRBD2, but there is no DNA to check that call. The CDR3 totals 13 residues. Germline CDR1 KGHSH, CDR2 LQKENI. Together with reference TRBV18 and TRBJ2-1, the CDR3 gives the full variable domain: NAGVMQNPRHLVRRRGQEARLRCSPMKGHSHVYWYRQLPEEGLKFMVYLQKENIIDESGMPKERFSAEFPKEGPSILRIQQVVRGDSAAYFCASSPGLSREQFFGPGTRLTVL.

The chain couples TRBV5-1 to TRBJ1-2. From germline, CDR1 is SGHRS and CDR2 YFSETQ. This CDR3 contains 14 residues. The CDR3 sequence: CASSLEGRSYGYTF.